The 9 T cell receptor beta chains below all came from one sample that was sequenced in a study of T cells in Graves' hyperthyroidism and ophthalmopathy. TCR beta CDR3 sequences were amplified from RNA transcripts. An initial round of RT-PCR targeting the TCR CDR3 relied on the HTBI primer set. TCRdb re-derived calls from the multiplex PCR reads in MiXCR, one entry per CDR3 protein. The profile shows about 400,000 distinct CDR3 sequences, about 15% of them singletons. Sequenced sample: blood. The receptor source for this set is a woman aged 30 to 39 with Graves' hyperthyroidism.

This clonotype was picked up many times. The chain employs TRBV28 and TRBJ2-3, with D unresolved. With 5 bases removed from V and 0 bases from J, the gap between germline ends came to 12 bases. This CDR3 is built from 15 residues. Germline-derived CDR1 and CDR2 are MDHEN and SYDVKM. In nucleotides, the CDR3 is TGTGCCAGCAGTCCGGGCGCTACTAGCACAGATACGCAGTATTTT. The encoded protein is CASSPGATSTDTQYF.

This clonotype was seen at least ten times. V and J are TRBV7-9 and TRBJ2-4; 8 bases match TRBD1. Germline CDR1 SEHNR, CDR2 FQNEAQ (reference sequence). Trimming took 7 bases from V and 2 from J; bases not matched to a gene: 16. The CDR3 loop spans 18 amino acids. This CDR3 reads CASTKTGGQGATKNIQYF. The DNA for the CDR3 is TGTGCCAGCACCAAAACCGGGGGCCAGGGGGCAACCAAAAACATTCAGTACTTC.

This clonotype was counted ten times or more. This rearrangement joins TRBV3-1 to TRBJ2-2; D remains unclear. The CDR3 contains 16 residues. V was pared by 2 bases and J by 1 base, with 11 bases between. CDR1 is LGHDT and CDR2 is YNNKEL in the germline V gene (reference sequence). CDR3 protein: CASSQSYRGNTGELFF. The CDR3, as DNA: TGTGCCAGCAGCCAATCCTACCGTGGGAACACCGGGGAGCTGTTTTTT.

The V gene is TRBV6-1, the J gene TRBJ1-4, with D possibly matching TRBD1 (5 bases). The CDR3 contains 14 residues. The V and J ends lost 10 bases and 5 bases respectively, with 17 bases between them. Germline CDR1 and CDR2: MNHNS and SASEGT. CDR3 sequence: CATLRSGGNEKLFF. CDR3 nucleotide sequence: TGTGCCACCCTCAGGTCGGGGGGAAATGAAAAACTGTTTTTT.

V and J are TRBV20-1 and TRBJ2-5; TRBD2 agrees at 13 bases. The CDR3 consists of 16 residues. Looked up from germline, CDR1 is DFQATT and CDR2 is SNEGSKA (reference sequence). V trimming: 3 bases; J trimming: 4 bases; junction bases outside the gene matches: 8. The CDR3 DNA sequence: TGCAGTGCTAGTGGTGGACTAGCGGGAGCGGGAGAGACCCAGTACTTC. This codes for CSASGGLAGAGETQYF.

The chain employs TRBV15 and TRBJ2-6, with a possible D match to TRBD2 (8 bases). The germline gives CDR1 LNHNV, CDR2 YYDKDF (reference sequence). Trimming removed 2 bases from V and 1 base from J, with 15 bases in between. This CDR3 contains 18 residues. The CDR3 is CATSRSGRGPSGANVLTF. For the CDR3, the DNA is TGTGCCACCAGCAGATCCGGGAGGGGGCCTTCTGGGGCCAACGTCCTGACTTTC. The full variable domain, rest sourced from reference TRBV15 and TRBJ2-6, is DAMVIQNPRYQVTQFGKPVTLSCSQTLNHNVMYWYQQKSSQAPKLLFHYYDKDFNNEADTPDNFQSRRPNTSFCFLDIRSPGLGDTAMYLCATSRSGRGPSGANVLTFGAGSRLTVL.

The CDR3 loop reads CASSQEIAEVGELFF. The CDR3 DNA sequence: TGTGCCAGCAGCCAAGAAATCGCAGAGGTGGGGGAGCTGTTTTTT. The genes are TRBV3-1 and TRBJ2-2; D is unclear. The CDR3 has 15 amino acids. V was cut by 0 bases and J by 8 bases, with 13 bases left in between. Germline V gene lookup returns CDR1 LGHDT and CDR2 YNNKEL (reference sequence).

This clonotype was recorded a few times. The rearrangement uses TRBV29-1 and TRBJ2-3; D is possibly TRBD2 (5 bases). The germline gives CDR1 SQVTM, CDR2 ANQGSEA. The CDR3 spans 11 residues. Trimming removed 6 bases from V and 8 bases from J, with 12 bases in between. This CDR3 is CSVISRGTQYF. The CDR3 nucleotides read TGCAGCGTCATCTCTCGGGGTACGCAGTATTTT.

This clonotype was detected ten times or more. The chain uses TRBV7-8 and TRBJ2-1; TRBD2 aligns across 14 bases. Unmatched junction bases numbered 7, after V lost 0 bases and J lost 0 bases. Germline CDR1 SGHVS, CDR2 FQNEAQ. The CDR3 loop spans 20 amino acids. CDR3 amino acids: CASSLAGTSGSRGSYNEQFF. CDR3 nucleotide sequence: TGTGCCAGCAGCTTAGCAGGGACTAGCGGGAGTAGGGGCTCCTACAATGAGCAGTTCTTC.